Each of the 27 T cell receptor beta chains below was sequenced from the same sample in a study of spatial heterogeneity in lung cancer. Using its own MiXCR run on the 5' RACE reads, TCRdb lists one record per CDR3 protein. Among about 120,000 distinct CDR3 sequences listed, 12% were seen once. This sample's time point: blood at routine non-recurrence follow-up after resection. The sequenced material consisted of unsorted whole RNA from tumor, nontumor lung or frozen PBMC. The sequencing used PBMCs, collected at follow-up. These receptors came from a male donor with early-stage non-small cell lung cancer.

This chain joins TRBV7-9 and TRBJ2-3; D possibly matches TRBD1 or TRBD2 (5 bases each). The germline gives CDR1 SEHNR, CDR2 FQNEAQ (reference sequence). This CDR3 contains 11 residues. V shed 8 bases and J shed 3 bases, with 6 bases lying between them. The CDR3 DNA follows: TGTGCCAGCGGGGGTACAGATACGCAGTATTTT. It codes for CASGGTDTQYF.

This chain uses TRBV2 with TRBJ2-7; 8 bases are shared with TRBD2. Losses at the gene ends were 5 bases for V and 3 bases for J; bases not matched to a gene: 3. The CDR3 consists of 13 residues. Germline CDR1 SNHLY, CDR2 FYNNEI. The CDR3 DNA is TGTGCCAGCAGTCCTCTAGCGGGCTACGAGCAGTACTTC. This encodes CASSPLAGYEQYF.

This clonotype came up a few times. V and J are TRBV3-1 and TRBJ1-1; tentative D call: TRBD1 (6 bases). The CDR3 runs 15 residues. Trimming stripped 0 bases from V and 3 bases from J, with 11 bases between. Germline V gives CDR1 LGHDT, CDR2 YNNKEL (reference sequence). The CDR3 coding sequence is TGTGCCAGCAGCCAAGAGATCACAGGGTACACTGAAGCTTTCTTT. Its translation: CASSQEITGYTEAFF.

V is TRBV9 and J is TRBJ2-1; TRBD1 or TRBD2 may be the D gene (6 bases each). This CDR3 region has 13 residues. Germline lookup yields CDR1 SGDLS and CDR2 YYNGEE. V lost 2 bases and J lost 9, with 12 bases in between. The CDR3 DNA sequence: TGTGCCAGCAGCGTGAGGGGGGTCGCTGAGCAGTTCTTC. As protein: CASSVRGVAEQFF.

The chain has TRBV18 and TRBJ1-2, with a possible D match to TRBD1 (5 bases). With 0 bases removed from V and 4 bases from J, the gap between germline ends came to 18 bases. This CDR3 region has 17 residues. Germline-derived CDR1 and CDR2 are KGHSH and LQKENI. The DNA for the CDR3 is TGTGCCAGCTCACCACCGGCGGGGCAAGGGGTCAGCTATGGCTACACCTTC. It is translated as CASSPPAGQGVSYGYTF.

In this sample, this clonotype turned up many times. This chain uses TRBV5-1 with TRBJ2-1; 9 nucleotides match TRBD1. The CDR3 sequence is 15 residues long. Looked up from germline, CDR1 is SGHRS and CDR2 is YFSETQ. V gave up 4 bases and J gave up 9 bases; unmatched junction bases: 11. The CDR3 DNA sequence: TGCGCCAGCAGCCTGGAAGGGACAGGGCTCTCTGAGCAGTTCTTC. This sequence encodes CASSLEGTGLSEQFF.

This clonotype was seen more than once but under ten times. The chain employs TRBV20-1 and TRBJ1-4; no clear D gene. CDR1 DFQATT and CDR2 SNEGSKA come from the germline V gene (reference sequence). The CDR3 has 11 residues. V was trimmed by 1 base and J by 10 bases, leaving 7 bases between them. The CDR3: CSARVPGKLFF. DNA of the CDR3: TGCAGTGCTAGAGTTCCGGGAAAACTGTTTTTT.

This clonotype came up a few times. The chain recombines TRBV20-1 with TRBJ1-2; D uncertain. In germline, CDR1 is DFQATT, CDR2 SNEGSKA (reference sequence). The V and J ends lost 0 bases and 9 bases respectively, with 23 bases between them. This CDR3 contains 16 residues. Here the CDR3 DNA reads TGCAGTGCTAGAGATCGACTGAGGGAAACCCAGTATCGCTACACCTTC. Its protein is CSARDRLRETQYRYTF.

This clonotype was observed at least ten times. The chain uses TRBV2 and TRBJ1-5; no firm D call. The CDR3 loop spans 15 amino acids. V shed 5 bases and J shed 5 bases, with 16 bases lying between them. CDR1 is SNHLY and CDR2 is FYNNEI in the germline V gene. This CDR3 reads CASSLARVGYQPQHF. In DNA, the CDR3 is TGTGCCAGCAGTCTAGCGCGAGTGGGATATCAGCCCCAGCATTTT.

A few counts support this clonotype. The genes are TRBV7-3 and TRBJ2-2; no firm D call. Trimming stripped 4 bases from V and 3 bases from J, with 9 bases between. The CDR3 has 14 amino acids. Germline values: CDR1 SGHTA, CDR2 FQGTGA. In DNA, the CDR3 is TGTGCCAGCAGCTATCGGGCCCACACCGGGGAGCTGTTTTTT. Translated: CASSYRAHTGELFF. Full variable domain (rest looked up from reference TRBV7-3 and TRBJ2-2): GAGVSQTPSNKVTEKGKYVELRCDPISGHTALYWYRQSLGQGPEFLIYFQGTGAADDSGLPNDRFFAVRPEGSVSTLKIQRTERGDSAVYLCASSYRAHTGELFFGEGSRLTVL.

This clonotype came up a few times. The chain employs TRBV30 and TRBJ1-6, with D possibly matching TRBD1 (6 bases). CDR1 is GTSNPN and CDR2 is SVGIG in the germline V gene (reference sequence). The V and J ends lost 0 bases and 9 bases respectively, with 15 bases between them. The CDR3 runs to 15 residues. The CDR3 reads CAWSVQGSLVSPLHF. In DNA, the CDR3 is TGTGCCTGGAGTGTACAGGGTTCCTTAGTTTCACCCCTCCACTTT.

The rearrangement joins TRBV20-1 to TRBJ2-1; TRBD1 matches 7 bases. The CDR3 is 14 amino acids. Germline V CDR1 and CDR2: DFQATT, SNEGSKA (reference sequence). The V gene end was trimmed by 5 bases and the J gene end by 6 bases; junction bases not matched to a gene: 10. The CDR3: CSAARGQDTNEQFF. The DNA for the CDR3 is TGCAGTGCTGCCAGAGGACAGGATACCAATGAGCAGTTCTTC.

This clonotype was picked up many times. The chain employs TRBV20-1 and TRBJ2-1, with 7 bases that match TRBD1. This CDR3 is 14 amino acids long. V shed 6 bases and J 0 bases; nucleotides not matched to a gene: 5. Germline values: CDR1 DFQATT, CDR2 SNEGSKA (reference sequence). CDR3 loop: CSAKDRPSYNEQFF. CDR3 DNA: TGCAGTGCAAAGGACAGGCCCTCCTACAATGAGCAGTTCTTC.

V and J are TRBV5-5 and TRBJ1-4, with D maybe TRBD1 (5 bases). CDR3 length: 14 amino acids. Germline CDR1 and CDR2: SGHKS and YYEKEE (reference sequence). V was clipped by 3 bases and J by 4 bases, with 10 bases between them. CDR3 nucleotides: TGTGCCAGCAGCTCGCAGGGAGTTAATGAAAAACTGTTTTTT. Its protein is CASSSQGVNEKLFF.

This clonotype was seen ten or more times. This sequence joins TRBV28 and TRBJ2-5, with D possibly being TRBD1 (6 bases). Germline V gene data show CDR1 as MDHEN and CDR2 as SYDVKM. Trimming cost V 5 bases and J 0 bases, with 19 bases left between them. The CDR3 length is 17 residues. The CDR3, as DNA: TGTGCCAGCAGTCCGACAGGTGCCCGACCCTACCAAGAGACCCAGTACTTC. Amino acids: CASSPTGARPYQETQYF.

This clonotype was found a few times. The chain combines TRBV7-2 with TRBJ1-5; a weak D match, TRBD1 (6 bases). Trimming stripped 0 bases from V and 5 bases from J, with 8 bases between. The CDR3 spans 14 residues. The germline V gene encodes CDR1 SGHTA and CDR2 FQGNSA. CDR3 nucleotides: TGTGCCAGCAGCTTAGCGGGGGCCTATCAGCCCCAGCATTTT. Its protein is CASSLAGAYQPQHF.

This chain uses TRBV7-9 with TRBJ1-1; TRBD1 agrees at 7 bases. CDR3 length: 15 residues. Germline-derived CDR1 and CDR2 are SEHNR and FQNEAQ (reference sequence). The J segment lost 0 bases and the V segment lost 5 bases, leaving 6 bases of the junction unmatched. CDR3 amino acids: CASSIRQGLNTEAFF. CDR3 nucleotide sequence: TGTGCCAGCAGCATCCGACAGGGATTGAACACTGAAGCTTTCTTT.

This clonotype was seen more than once but under ten times. The rearrangement uses TRBV10-2 and TRBJ1-3, with D hard to call. The CDR3 totals 14 residues. CDR1 is WSHSY, CDR2 SAAADI, per germline. Trimming removed 4 bases at V and 0 bases at J, with 7 bases between. CDR3 amino acids: CASSAGSSGNTIYF. For the CDR3, the DNA is TGCGCCAGCAGTGCAGGAAGCTCTGGAAACACCATATATTTT.

The V gene is TRBV28, the J gene TRBJ1-2; tentative D call: TRBD1 (5 bases). Germline CDR1 reads MDHEN; CDR2 reads SYDVKM. Trimming cost V 7 bases and J 3 bases, with 9 bases left between them. CDR3 length equals 12 residues. The CDR3 loop reads CASTGNHYGYTF. Written as DNA, the CDR3 is TGTGCCAGCACAGGGAACCACTATGGCTACACCTTC.

This clonotype was seen at least ten times. The chain employs TRBV12-3 or TRBV12-4 and TRBJ1-5; D is possibly TRBD1 (5 bases). Trimming pared 5 bases from V and 1 base from J, leaving 9 bases between. The CDR3 extends over 14 amino acids. The CDR3 reads CASSLQDSNQPQHF. The CDR3 nucleotides read TGTGCCAGCAGTCTACAGGACAGCAATCAGCCCCAGCATTTT.

This clonotype was observed a few times. This sequence joins TRBV11-3 and TRBJ2-7; TRBD1 might be the D (6 bases). The CDR3 spans 12 residues. Per germline, CDR1 SGHNT and CDR2 YENEEA. Trimming removed 5 bases at V and 5 bases at J, with 10 bases between. The CDR3 DNA reads as TGTGCCAGCAGCAACAGGGTCCACGAGCAGTACTTC. It codes for CASSNRVHEQYF.

DNA of the CDR3: TGTGCCAGCAGTTTCCGGGGCAGGAACATTCAGTACTTC. The encoded protein is CASSFRGRNIQYF. The chain combines TRBV7-2 with TRBJ2-4, with D perhaps TRBD1 or TRBD2 (5 bases each). Trimming took off 6 bases at V and 7 bases at J, with 13 bases between the two ends. Germline V gene sequence: CDR1 SGHTA, CDR2 FQGNSA. This CDR3 region has 13 residues.

V usage is TRBV13 and J usage is TRBJ1-4, with D tentatively TRBD1 (5 bases). The V gene's germline CDR1 is PRHDT and CDR2 FYEKMQ (reference sequence). The CDR3 is made up of 14 amino acids. Trimming took 5 bases from V and 4 from J, leaving 11 bases between them. As DNA, the CDR3 is TGTGCCAGCAGCCCCCGACAGCGTAATGAAAAACTGTTTTTT. Its protein product is CASSPRQRNEKLFF. Drawing the rest from reference TRBV13 and TRBJ1-4, the complete variable domain is AAGVIQSPRHLIKEKRETATLKCYPIPRHDTVYWYQQGPGQDPQFLISFYEKMQSDKGSIPDRFSAQQFSDYHSELNMSSLELGDSALYFCASSPRQRNEKLFFGSGTQLSVL.

The chain recombines TRBV10-3 with TRBJ2-7; D call uncertain. This CDR3 spans 14 amino acids. The V and J ends lost 8 bases and 3 bases respectively, with 17 bases between them. In germline, CDR1 is ENHRY, CDR2 SYGVKD. The CDR3 coding sequence is TGTGCCATCTCCGTGATGGATAAGAGCTACGAGCAGTACTTC. This gives the protein CAISVMDKSYEQYF.

This chain joins TRBV7-9 and TRBJ2-2; TRBD1 is a possible D gene (6 bases). There are 16 residues in the CDR3. CDR1 is SEHNR, CDR2 FQNEAQ, per germline (reference sequence). V was pared by 5 bases and J by 5 bases, with 18 bases between. CDR3 sequence: CASSPTGLKATGELFF. For the CDR3, the DNA is TGTGCCAGCAGCCCAACAGGGTTGAAAGCTACCGGGGAGCTGTTTTTT.

This chain links TRBV5-5 with TRBJ1-5, with D tentatively TRBD1 (5 bases). The CDR3 spans 15 residues. The ends were cut back, 4 bases at V and 1 base at J, with 12 bases in the middle. From germline, CDR1 is SGHKS and CDR2 YYEKEE (reference sequence). The CDR3: CASSLTVLSNQPQHF. In nucleotides, the CDR3 is TGTGCCAGCAGCCTGACAGTTCTCAGCAATCAGCCCCAGCATTTT.

The V and J genes are TRBV6-2 or TRBV6-3 and TRBJ1-1, with TRBD1 as a possible D gene (6 bases). The CDR3 is 16 residues long. In germline, CDR1 is MNHEY, CDR2 SVGEGT. The V gene lost 4 bases and the J gene lost 5 bases, with 20 bases spanning the gap. The CDR3 here is CASSSSLRQVGTEAFF. CDR3 DNA: TGTGCCAGCAGTTCCTCCCTGCGACAGGTGGGAACTGAAGCTTTCTTT.